This TCR beta chain was recorded in a study of T cell repertoires in cytomegalovirus infection. Study in general: Evidence of both CMV infection and a matching HLA type came from public TCR beta signatures.

TCRdb ran MiXCR on the reads and lists one entry per CDR3 protein. The sample records a few hundred thousand distinct CDR3 sequences, around a quarter being singletons. Trimming took 2 bases from V and 2 from J, leaving 9 bases between them. CDR3 size: 14 residues. The germline gives CDR1 MNHEY, CDR2 SVGEGT. Study-wide points: What dominated the ex vivo response were HLA-C-restricted CMV-specific TCR beta clonotypes. Carriers of CMV and the relevant HLA type were discriminated by public TCR beta frequency.

This clonotype was detected a few times. As yet, its antigen is unknown. The sample comprised PBMCs. The chain recombines TRBV6-2 or TRBV6-3 with TRBJ1-2; no clear D. The TCR was taken from a human donor in good health (CMV status not recorded). Some clones in this sample may be carry-over from other donors' samples. The CDR3 loop is CASSYGGGNYGYTF. The CDR3 DNA is TGTGCCAGCAGTTACGGCGGCGGAAACTATGGCTACACCTTC.